This T cell receptor beta chain appears in the sequencing data of a study of OX40 agonist ivuxolimab in advanced cancers. Assay used: immunoSEQ multiplex PCR; TCRdb lists only in-frame clones, some missing. The table records 50,000 or so clones, approximately 83% of them present only once. The CDR3 spans 13 residues. The germline V gene has CDR1 MGHRA and CDR2 YSYEKL. Trimming removed 1 base from V and 9 bases from J, with 10 bases in between. The material sequenced was CD4+ or CD8+ T cells sorted from blood, taken in a trial of the OX40 agonist ivuxolimab. The rearrangement joins TRBV4-1 to TRBJ2-1; D is perhaps TRBD2 (6 bases). The sequence was obtained from an adult with an advanced solid tumor such as melanoma, head and neck, liver or kidney cancer. The CDR3 DNA reads TGCGCCAGCAGCCAAGGCCCGGGGGTTGAGCAGTTCTTC. Its protein is CASSQGPGVEQFF.